Listed here are 21 T cell receptor beta chains from one sample, sequenced in a study of T cell repertoires in ileal Crohn's disease (dated by TCRdb to the late 2010s). Library preparation employed the immunoSEQ multiplex PCR assay. Sourced from immuneACCESS, this table was stored by TCRdb with only in-frame sequences that have V and J called. A share of the clones is absent; for the studies checked, an unresolved V gene accounts for under half, and the remainder has no known explanation. Across this sample there are some 16,000 clones, with 60% to 75% seen only once. Around 4% of the sample comes from the top ten. In the paper's terms, the time point label means: neoterminal ileum biopsy at postoperative endoscopy, about 6 months after surgery. Sequenced: ileal tissue. Receptors were obtained from an adult with Crohn's disease.

The chain carries TRBV5-6 and TRBJ1-1, with unresolved D. V was trimmed by 6 bases and J by 0 bases, leaving 18 bases between them. Looked up from germline, CDR1 is SGHDT and CDR2 is YYEEEE. This CDR3 is built from 16 residues. CDR3 sequence: CASTTTGSGLNTEAFF. The DNA of the CDR3 is TGTGCCAGCACTACCACCGGGTCCGGGTTGAACACTGAAGCTTTCTTT.

This sequence joins TRBV7-2 and TRBJ2-1, with 12 bases identical to TRBD2. Losses at the gene ends were 5 bases for V and 0 bases for J; bases not matched to a gene: 5. Germline CDR1 and CDR2: SGHTA and FQGNSA. This CDR3 spans 17 amino acids. In nucleotides, the CDR3 is TGTGCCAGCAGCCCTAGCGGGAGGGCCGGCTCCTACAATGAGCAGTTCTTC. Residues: CASSPSGRAGSYNEQFF.

The chain carries TRBV5-4 and TRBJ1-1, with a possible D match to TRBD1 (5 bases). The CDR3 has 16 amino acids. The V end was cut by 3 bases, the J end by 1 base, with 16 bases between. The germline V gene has CDR1 SGHNT and CDR2 YYREEE (reference sequence). The CDR3 DNA follows: TGTGCCAGCAGCTGGGACTCCAACCCCCGGAACACTGAAGCTTTCTTT. Its translation is CASSWDSNPRNTEAFF. The full variable domain, completed using reference TRBV5-4 and TRBJ1-1, is ETGVTQSPTHLIKTRGQQVTLRCSSQSGHNTVSWYQQALGQGPQFIFQYYREEENGRGNFPPRFSGLQFPNYSSELNVNALELDDSALYLCASSWDSNPRNTEAFFGQGTRLTVV.

The chain combines TRBV4-1 with TRBJ2-1; 7 bases are shared with TRBD2. The CDR3 is made up of 15 amino acids. V was pared by 4 bases and J by 8 bases, with 11 bases of the junction left unmatched. Looked up from germline, CDR1 is MGHRA and CDR2 is YSYEKL. The CDR3: CASSPDFRGEDEQFF. The CDR3 DNA sequence: TGCGCCAGCAGCCCGGACTTTCGGGGGGAGGATGAGCAGTTCTTC.

This sequence joins TRBV2 and TRBJ1-5, with 7 bases aligning to TRBD1. In germline, CDR1 is SNHLY, CDR2 FYNNEI. This CDR3 comprises 15 residues. V shed 6 bases, J shed 3 bases, and the junction held 8 bases outside the gene matches. The CDR3 here is CASRGTGDINQPQHF. The CDR3 coding sequence is TGTGCCAGCAGAGGAACAGGGGACATCAATCAGCCCCAGCATTTT.

This chain links TRBV2 with TRBJ2-7; TRBD2 matches at 8 bases. Germline lookup yields CDR1 SNHLY and CDR2 FYNNEI. The CDR3 is 14 residues long. With 6 bases clipped from V and 2 bases from J, the junction kept 6 bases outside the gene matches. The CDR3 loop reads CASRRVAGTYEQYF. CDR3 coding DNA: TGTGCCAGCAGGAGGGTAGCGGGAACCTACGAGCAGTACTTC.

The chain uses TRBV5-1 and TRBJ2-7, with TRBD2 as a possible D gene (6 bases). Germline lookup yields CDR1 SGHRS and CDR2 YFSETQ. The V end lost 3 bases, the J end lost 4 bases, and 11 bases lay between the germline ends. The CDR3 is 13 residues long. The CDR3: CASSSLGTYEQYF. The CDR3 DNA reads TGCGCCAGCAGCTCCTTGGGGACTTACGAGCAGTACTTC.

This chain joins TRBV14 and TRBJ2-1, with D perhaps matching TRBD2 (5 bases). V was clipped by 0 bases and J by 7 bases, with 13 bases between them. In germline, CDR1 is SGHDN, CDR2 FVKESK. CDR3 length equals 15 residues. CDR3 coding DNA: TGTGCCAGCAGCCAAGAAGAACTAGTGGGGAATGAGCAGTTCTTC. As protein: CASSQEELVGNEQFF.

This rearrangement joins TRBV19 to TRBJ1-2; TRBD1 is a possible D gene (6 bases). CDR1 is LNHDA, CDR2 SQIVND, per germline (reference sequence). This CDR3 comprises 13 residues. The V end lost 7 bases, the J end lost 3 bases, and 12 bases lay between the germline ends. CDR3 loop: CASNRDRYYGYTF. CDR3 nucleotides: TGTGCCAGTAACCGCGACAGGTACTATGGCTACACCTTC.

This chain uses TRBV7-2 with TRBJ2-7; 9 nucleotides match TRBD1. CDR1 is SGHTA, CDR2 FQGNSA, per germline. The CDR3 is 14 amino acids. V lost 8 bases to trimming and J lost 7 bases; unmatched junction nucleotides: 12. The CDR3 sequence is CASRRDNRGREQYF. The CDR3 DNA reads TGTGCCAGCCGCAGGGATAACAGGGGGCGGGAGCAGTACTTC. Complete variable domain (other parts from reference TRBV7-2 and TRBJ2-7): GAGVSQSPSNKVTEKGKDVELRCDPISGHTALYWYRQSLGQGLEFLIYFQGNSAPDKSGLPSDRFSAERTGGSVSTLTIQRTQQEDSAVYLCASRRDNRGREQYFGPGTRLTVT.

CDR3: CASSQHPLRTAYEKLFF. CDR3 sequence (DNA): TGTGCCAGTAGCCAACACCCTTTGAGGACAGCTTATGAAAAACTGTTTTTT. The gene calls are TRBV19 and TRBJ1-4, with D possibly TRBD1 on 6 matching bases. CDR3 length equals 17 residues. Germline values: CDR1 LNHDA, CDR2 SQIVND (reference sequence). Trimming cost V 6 bases and J 6 bases, with 23 bases left between them.

This CDR3 reads CASRQGNTGELFF. CDR3 coding DNA: TGTGCCAGCAGACAGGGGAACACCGGGGAGCTGTTTTTT. The chain couples TRBV6-5 to TRBJ2-2; TRBD1 is a possible D gene (6 bases). This CDR3 is 13 amino acids long. The germline V and J ends were trimmed by 6 bases and 1 base, with 6 bases remaining between them. Germline CDR1 and CDR2: MNHEY and SVGAGI.

The J gene is TRBJ2-1, the V gene TRBV9, with 13 bases that match TRBD2. The CDR3 is made up of 15 amino acids. Germline V gene data show CDR1 as SGDLS and CDR2 as YYNGEE. The J segment lost 6 bases and the V segment lost 3 bases, leaving 3 bases of the junction unmatched. This chain's CDR3 is CASSAGLAGLNEQFF. CDR3 DNA sequence: TGTGCCAGCAGCGCGGGACTAGCGGGACTCAATGAGCAGTTCTTC. Full variable domain (rest looked up from reference TRBV9 and TRBJ2-1): DSGVTQTPKHLITATGQRVTLRCSPRSGDLSVYWYQQSLDQGLQFLIQYYNGEERAKGNILERFSAQQFPDLHSELNLSSLELGDSALYFCASSAGLAGLNEQFFGPGTRLTVL.

The gene calls are TRBV6-5 and TRBJ1-1, with a possible D match to TRBD1 (5 bases). V gave up 5 bases and J gave up 8 bases, with 15 bases separating them. The CDR3 totals 13 residues. The germline gives CDR1 MNHEY, CDR2 SVGAGI. CDR3 DNA: TGTGCCAGCAGTCCCCACAGCCCAGGGGAAGCTTTCTTT. Translated: CASSPHSPGEAFF.

This chain connects TRBV5-4 to TRBJ1-2; 12 positions agree with TRBD1. This CDR3 is built from 15 residues. CDR1 is SGHNT, CDR2 YYREEE, per germline (reference sequence). V trimming: 4 bases; J trimming: 5 bases; junction bases outside the gene matches: 6. The CDR3 bases are TGTGCCAGCAGCAACCGGGACAGGGGGCAATATGGCTACACCTTC. Its protein is CASSNRDRGQYGYTF.

This clone was observed a few times. V usage is TRBV15 and J usage is TRBJ1-1, with D unresolved. Trimming pared 1 base from V and 4 bases from J, leaving 10 bases between. Germline CDR1 and CDR2: LNHNV and YYDKDF (reference sequence). This CDR3 region has 14 residues. CDR3 region: CATSRGLGATEAFF. The CDR3 DNA is TGTGCCACCAGCAGAGGTCTGGGAGCCACTGAAGCTTTCTTT. Full variable domain (remainder filled in from reference TRBV15 and TRBJ1-1): DAMVIQNPRYQVTQFGKPVTLSCSQTLNHNVMYWYQQKSSQAPKLLFHYYDKDFNNEADTPDNFQSRRPNTSFCFLDIRSPGLGDTAMYLCATSRGLGATEAFFGQGTRLTVV.

Points on this clone: One end of the junction is discordant with germline, which a read error may explain. V gene TRBV19 combines with J gene TRBJ1-5; 9 bases are shared with TRBD1. The CDR3 totals 16 residues. The V gene's germline CDR1 is LNHDA and CDR2 SQIVND (reference sequence). CDR3 protein: CASTIRTGASYQPQHF. The CDR3 DNA reads TGTGCCAGTACTATAAGGACAGGGGCGAGTTATCAGCCCCAGCATTTT.

This clone was picked up a small number of times. The V call is TRBV4-1, the J call TRBJ1-3; 8 bases fit TRBD1. This CDR3 contains 15 residues. Germline V gene sequence: CDR1 MGHRA, CDR2 YSYEKL. With V trimmed by 3 bases and J by 3 bases, 4 bases remained unmatched. CDR3 protein: CASSQDRALGNTIYF. The DNA of the CDR3 is TGCGCCAGCAGCCAGGACAGGGCACTTGGAAACACCATATATTTT.

V is TRBV7-2 and J is TRBJ1-6, with TRBD1 matching 8 bases. V dropped 3 bases and J dropped 4; count of bases not matched to a gene: 2. There are 15 residues in the CDR3. The germline CDR1 and CDR2 sequences are SGHTA and FQGNSA. The CDR3: CASSFGTGYNSPLHF. The CDR3 DNA is TGTGCCAGCAGCTTTGGGACAGGATATAATTCACCCCTCCACTTT.

This clone was seen once. V is TRBV6-1 and J is TRBJ2-7; unclear D gene. Trimming took off 5 bases at V and 4 bases at J, with 9 bases between the two ends. This CDR3 region has 12 residues. Per germline, CDR1 MNHNS and CDR2 SASEGT. The CDR3 protein is CASSLVWYEQYF. The CDR3 DNA follows: TGTGCCAGCAGTTTAGTATGGTACGAGCAGTACTTC.

The chain recombines TRBV6-1 with TRBJ2-2, with a weak D call TRBD1 (5 bases). The germline V gene has CDR1 MNHNS and CDR2 SASEGT. The CDR3 is made up of 14 amino acids. V was cut by 9 bases and J by 3 bases, with 14 bases left in between. CDR3 sequence reads: CARGAQGDTGELFF. The CDR3 region has the DNA TGTGCCAGAGGCGCTCAGGGTGACACCGGGGAGCTGTTTTTT.